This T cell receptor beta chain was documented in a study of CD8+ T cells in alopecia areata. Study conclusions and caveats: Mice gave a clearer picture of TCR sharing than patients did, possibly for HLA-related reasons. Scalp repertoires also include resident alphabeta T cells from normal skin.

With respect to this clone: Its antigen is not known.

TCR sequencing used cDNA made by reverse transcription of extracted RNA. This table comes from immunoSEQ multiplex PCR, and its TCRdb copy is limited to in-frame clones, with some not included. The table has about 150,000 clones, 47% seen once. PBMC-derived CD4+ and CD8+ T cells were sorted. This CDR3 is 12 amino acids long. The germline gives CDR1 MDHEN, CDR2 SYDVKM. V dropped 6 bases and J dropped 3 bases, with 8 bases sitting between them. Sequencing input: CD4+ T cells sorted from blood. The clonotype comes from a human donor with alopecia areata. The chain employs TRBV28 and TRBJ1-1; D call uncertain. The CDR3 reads CASSNVYTEAFF. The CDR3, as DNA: TGTGCCAGCAGCAATGTGTACACTGAAGCTTTCTTT.